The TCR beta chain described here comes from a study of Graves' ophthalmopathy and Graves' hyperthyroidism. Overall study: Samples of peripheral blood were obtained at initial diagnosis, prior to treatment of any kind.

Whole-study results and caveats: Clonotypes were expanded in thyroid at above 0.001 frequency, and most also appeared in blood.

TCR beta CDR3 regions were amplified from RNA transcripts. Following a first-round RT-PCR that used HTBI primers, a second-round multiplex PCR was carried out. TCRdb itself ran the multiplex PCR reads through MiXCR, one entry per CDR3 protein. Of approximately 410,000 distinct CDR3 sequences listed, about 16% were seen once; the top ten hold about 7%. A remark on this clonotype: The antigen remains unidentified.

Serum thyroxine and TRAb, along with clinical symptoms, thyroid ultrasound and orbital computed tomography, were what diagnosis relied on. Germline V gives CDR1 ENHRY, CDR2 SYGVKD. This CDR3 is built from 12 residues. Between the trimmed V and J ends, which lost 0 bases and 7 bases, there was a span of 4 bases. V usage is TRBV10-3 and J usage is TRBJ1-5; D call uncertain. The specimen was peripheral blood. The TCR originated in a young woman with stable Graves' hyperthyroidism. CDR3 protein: CAISESSQPQHF. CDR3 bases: TGTGCCATCAGTGAGTCGAGCCAGCCCCAGCATTTT.